This T cell receptor (beta chain) was identified in a study of T cells in Graves' hyperthyroidism and ophthalmopathy. Study findings and constraints: Also found in blood were most expanded thyroid clonotypes above 0.001.

Hyperthyroidism was newly diagnosed in patients aged 18 to 65 (duration under 2 months). Patients having uncontrolled infection, another autoimmune disease, pregnancy or lactation were not included. Blood was drawn at first hyperthyroidism diagnosis, before any ophthalmopathy symptoms. This clonotype was detected many times. The antigen remains unidentified. RNA transcripts were the template for amplifying TCR beta CDR3 regions. The primer set for the first-round RT-PCR of the TCR CDR3 was HTBI. TCRdb independently ran MiXCR on the multiplex PCR reads; one entry per CDR3 protein. The repertoire holds over 250,000 distinct CDR3 sequences, with under 30% as singletons. The CDR3 totals 16 residues. Germline CDR1 LNHDA, CDR2 SQIVND (reference sequence). Trimming stripped 7 bases from V and 1 base from J, with 17 bases between.

Sequencing was carried out using blood. J is TRBJ2-4 and V is TRBV19; no definite D call. This sequence originates from a man aged 35-49 years with Graves' hyperthyroidism that later progressed to Graves' ophthalmopathy. The CDR3 DNA is TGTGCCAGTACCAAGAAAGAGGCCGGGGCCAAAAACATTCAGTACTTC. Translating gives CASTKKEAGAKNIQYF.